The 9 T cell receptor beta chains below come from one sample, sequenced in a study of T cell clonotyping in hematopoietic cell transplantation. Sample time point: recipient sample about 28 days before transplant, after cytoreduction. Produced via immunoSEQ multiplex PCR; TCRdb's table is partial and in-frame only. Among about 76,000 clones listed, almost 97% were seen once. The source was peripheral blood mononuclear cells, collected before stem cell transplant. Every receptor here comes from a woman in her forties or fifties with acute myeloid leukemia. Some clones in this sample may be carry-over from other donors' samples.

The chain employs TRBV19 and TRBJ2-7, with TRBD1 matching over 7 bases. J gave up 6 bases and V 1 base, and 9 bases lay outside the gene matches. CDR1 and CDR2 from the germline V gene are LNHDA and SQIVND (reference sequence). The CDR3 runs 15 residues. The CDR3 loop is CASSIGQGRSVEQYF. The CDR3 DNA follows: TGTGCCAGTAGTATAGGACAGGGTCGGTCGGTCGAGCAGTACTTC.

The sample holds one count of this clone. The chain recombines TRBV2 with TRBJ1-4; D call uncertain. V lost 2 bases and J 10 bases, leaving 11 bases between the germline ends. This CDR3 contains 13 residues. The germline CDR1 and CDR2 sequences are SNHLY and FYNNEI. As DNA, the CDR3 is TGTGCCAGCAGTGAATGGCCGGCGGGAAAACTGTTTTTT. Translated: CASSEWPAGKLFF.

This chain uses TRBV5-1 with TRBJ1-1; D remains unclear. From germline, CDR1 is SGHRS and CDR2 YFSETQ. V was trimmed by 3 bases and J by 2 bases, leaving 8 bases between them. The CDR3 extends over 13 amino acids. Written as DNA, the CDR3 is TGCGCCAGCAGCTCCCAGATAAACACTGAAGCTTTCTTT. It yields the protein CASSSQINTEAFF.

This chain's CDR3 is CSGAARPGETQYF. DNA for the CDR3: TGCAGCGGAGCGGCCCGGCCGGGCGAGACCCAGTACTTC. The V and J genes are TRBV29-1 and TRBJ2-5; TRBD2 might be the D (5 bases). Trimming took 7 bases from V and 5 from J, leaving 17 bases between them. CDR3 length: 13 residues. Germline V CDR1 and CDR2: SQVTM, ANQGSEA.

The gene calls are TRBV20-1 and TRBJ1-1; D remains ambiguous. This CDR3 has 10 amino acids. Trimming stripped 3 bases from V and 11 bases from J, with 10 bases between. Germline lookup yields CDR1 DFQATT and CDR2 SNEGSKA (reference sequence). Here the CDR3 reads CSARRDTAFF. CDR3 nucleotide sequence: TGCAGTGCTAGGCGAGACACGGCTTTCTTT.

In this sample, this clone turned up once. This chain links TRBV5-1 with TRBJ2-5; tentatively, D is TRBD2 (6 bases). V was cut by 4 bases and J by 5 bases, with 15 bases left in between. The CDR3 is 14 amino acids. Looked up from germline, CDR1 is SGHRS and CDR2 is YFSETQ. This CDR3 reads CASSHSGERETQYF. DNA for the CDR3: TGCGCCAGCAGCCATTCGGGGGAACGGGAGACCCAGTACTTC.

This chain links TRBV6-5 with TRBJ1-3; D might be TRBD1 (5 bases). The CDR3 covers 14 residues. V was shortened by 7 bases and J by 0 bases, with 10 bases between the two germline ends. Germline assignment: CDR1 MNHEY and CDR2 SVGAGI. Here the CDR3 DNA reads TGTGCCAGCATCAGAGACAGCTCTGGAAACACCATATATTTT. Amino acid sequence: CASIRDSSGNTIYF.

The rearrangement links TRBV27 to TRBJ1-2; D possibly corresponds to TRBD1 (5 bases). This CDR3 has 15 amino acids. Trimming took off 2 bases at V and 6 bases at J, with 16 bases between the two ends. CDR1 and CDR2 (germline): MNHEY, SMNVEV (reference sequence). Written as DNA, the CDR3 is TGTGCCAGCAGTTTAGGACCCCCAGGGAGGGATGGCTACACCTTC. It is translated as CASSLGPPGRDGYTF.

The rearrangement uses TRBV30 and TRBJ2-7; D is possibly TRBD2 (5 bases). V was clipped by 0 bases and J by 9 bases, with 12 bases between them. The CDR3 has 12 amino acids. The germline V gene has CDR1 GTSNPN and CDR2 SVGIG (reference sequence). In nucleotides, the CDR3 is TGTGCCTGGAGTGTAGGCGGCGGAGGGCAGTACTTC. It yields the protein CAWSVGGGGQYF.